A selection of T cell receptor beta chains follows, all from one sample in a study of identical twins. TCRdb itself ran the 5' RACE reads through MiXCR, one entry per CDR3 protein. The sample lists hundreds of thousands of distinct CDR3 sequences; around 6.6% were seen once. The sample was also reused in another study, on yellow fever vaccine responses in identical twins.

The sample comprised memory (CD45RO+) T cells sorted from blood. The receptors were sampled from a woman younger than 35 in good health. Each CDR3 is given with its conserved first and last residue. D genes are given only for firm matches. Some rows mark clone size as missing; the rest say once, few, many or name a class of expanded clone.

TRBD2 | TRBJ2-5 | few | TRBV3-1 | CASTEGLAGVETQYF | TGTGCCAGCACTGAGGGACTAGCGGGAGTAGAGACCCAGTACTTC
TRBD1 | TRBJ1-5 | many | TRBV5-1 | CASSRTGNSNQPQHF | TGCGCCAGCAGCCGGACAGGTAATAGCAATCAGCCCCAGCATTTT
TRBD1 | TRBJ2-5 | few | TRBV11-3 | CASSDPTGIRVQETQYF | TGTGCCAGCAGTGACCCGACAGGGATAAGGGTCCAAGAGACCCAGTACTTC
NA | TRBJ2-3 | many | TRBV20-1 | CSARDRAGPGKDTQYF | TGCAGTGCTAGAGATCGAGCGGGTCCAGGGAAAGATACGCAGTATTTT
TRBD1 | TRBJ1-1 | few | TRBV5-1 | CASAPGDRGRGNTEAFF | TGCGCCAGCGCCCCCGGGGACAGGGGGCGGGGGAACACTGAAGCTTTCTTT
NA | TRBJ1-3 | NA | TRBV2 | CASSEFGMNRRGSGNTIYF | TGTGCCAGCAGTGAATTCGGGATGAACAGGCGCGGCTCTGGAAACACCATATATTTT
NA | TRBJ1-5 | many | TRBV3-1 | CASSQIGNQPQHF | TGTGCCAGCAGCCAAATCGGCAATCAGCCCCAGCATTTT
NA | TRBJ1-1 | few | TRBV6-2/TRBV6-3 | CASSTKLGNTEAFF | TGTGCCAGCAGTACCAAACTGGGGAACACTGAAGCTTTCTTT
TRBD1 | TRBJ1-6 | many | TRBV2 | CATAPPTGHNSPLHF | TGTGCCACTGCGCCCCCGACAGGGCATAATTCACCCCTCCACTTT
NA | TRBJ2-4 | few | TRBV3-2 | CASSPTDREIAKNIQYF | TGTGCCAGCAGCCCGACGGACAGAGAAATAGCCAAAAACATTCAGTACTTC
NA | TRBJ2-1 | NA | TRBV4-2 | CASSQAVLRTTPVEQFF | TGTGCCAGCAGCCAAGCTGTACTCAGAACCACCCCGGTTGAGCAGTTCTTC
NA | TRBJ2-3 | NA | TRBV9 | CASSWTESDTQYF | TGTGCCAGCTCATGGACGGAATCAGATACGCAGTATTTT
TRBD2 | TRBJ2-3 | few | TRBV20-1 | CSARDIERGGRRGTDTQYF | TGCAGTGCTAGAGATATAGAGCGGGGGGGCCGTCGGGGCACAGATACGCAGTATTTT
NA | TRBJ2-6 | few | TRBV7-2 | CASSLVARESGANVLTF | TGTGCCAGCAGCTTAGTGGCCAGGGAGTCTGGGGCCAACGTCCTGACTTTC
TRBD1 | TRBJ1-6 | NA | TRBV6-4 | CASSSTGEFSPLHF | TGTGCCAGCAGTTCCACAGGGGAGTTTTCACCCCTCCACTTT
NA | TRBJ1-1 | few | TRBV7-2 | CASSLGGSRLNTEAFF | TGTGCCAGCAGCTTAGGGGGGTCTCGACTGAACACTGAAGCTTTCTTT
TRBD1 | TRBJ1-4 | few | TRBV10-3 | CAISAGQGTSTNEKLFF | TGTGCCATCAGTGCGGGACAGGGGACTTCAACTAATGAAAAACTGTTTTTT
NA | TRBJ2-1 | few | TRBV10-2 | CASRALAQEQFF | TGCGCCAGCAGAGCTCTAGCTCAGGAGCAGTTCTTC
NA | TRBJ2-5 | NA | TRBV20-1 | CSARDNQRLRETQYF | TGCAGTGCTAGAGATAACCAGCGGTTGAGGGAGACCCAGTACTTC
TRBD2 | TRBJ2-5 | NA | TRBV6-5 | CASSSRTSGPGETQYF | TGTGCCAGCAGTTCACGGACTAGCGGTCCCGGGGAGACCCAGTACTTC
NA | TRBJ1-4 | NA | TRBV6-4 | CASRLDPGDEKLFF | TGTGCCAGCAGACTAGACCCAGGGGATGAAAAACTGTTTTTT
TRBD2 | TRBJ2-3 | NA | TRBV24-1 | CATSDLASGKQYF | TGTGCCACCAGTGATTTGGCTAGCGGGAAGCAGTATTTT
TRBD2 | TRBJ2-7 | NA | TRBV3-1 | CASSPRWTSGTNEQYF | TGTGCCAGCAGCCCGAGATGGACTAGCGGGACGAACGAGCAGTACTTC